This T cell receptor beta chain was sequenced for a study of T cells after yellow fever vaccination. The authors made TCR cDNA by 5'RACE template switching, adding a universal primer site and UMIs. One entry per CDR3 protein, called by TCRdb with MiXCR from the 5' RACE reads. The sample has about 340,000 distinct CDR3 sequences, 3% to 4.5% seen once. Regarding the study as a whole: Post-booster reappearance was seen for most primary-vaccination clones (96% CD4, 75% to 90% CD8). The appearance of a small share of clonotypes in both CD4 and CD8 compartments was observed.

This clonotype was counted a few times. No antigen is known for it. With 5 bases removed from V and 0 bases from J, the gap between germline ends came to 16 bases. The CDR3 loop spans 16 amino acids. Germline values: CDR1 SGHRS, CDR2 YFSETQ. The sample in question was PBMCs, obtained 5 days after the yellow fever booster vaccination. The chain uses TRBV5-1 and TRBJ2-3; D is unresolved. The clonotype comes from a man aged 18 to 35 who received the YFV17D yellow fever vaccine. CDR3 coding DNA: TGCGCCAGCAGAGACCCGAGAACTGCCAGCACAGATACGCAGTATTTT. Its translation is CASRDPRTASTDTQYF.